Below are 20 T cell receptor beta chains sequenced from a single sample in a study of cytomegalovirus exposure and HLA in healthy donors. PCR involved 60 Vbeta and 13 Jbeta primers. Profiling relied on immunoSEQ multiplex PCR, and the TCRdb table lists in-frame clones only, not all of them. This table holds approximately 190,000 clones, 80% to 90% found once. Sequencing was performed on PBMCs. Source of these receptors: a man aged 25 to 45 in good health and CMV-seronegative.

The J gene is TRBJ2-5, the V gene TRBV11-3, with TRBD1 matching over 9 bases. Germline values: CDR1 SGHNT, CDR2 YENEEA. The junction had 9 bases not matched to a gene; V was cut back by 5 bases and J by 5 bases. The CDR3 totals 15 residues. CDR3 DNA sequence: TGTGCCAGCAGCCCCGGGACAGGGATGGGTGAGACCCAGTACTTC. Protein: CASSPGTGMGETQYF. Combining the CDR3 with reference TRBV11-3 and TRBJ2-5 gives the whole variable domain EAGVVQSPRYKIIEKKQPVAFWCNPISGHNTLYWYLQNLGQGPELLIRYENEEAVDDSQLPKDRFSAERLKGVDSTLKIQPAELGDSAVYLCASSPGTGMGETQYFGPGTRLLVL.

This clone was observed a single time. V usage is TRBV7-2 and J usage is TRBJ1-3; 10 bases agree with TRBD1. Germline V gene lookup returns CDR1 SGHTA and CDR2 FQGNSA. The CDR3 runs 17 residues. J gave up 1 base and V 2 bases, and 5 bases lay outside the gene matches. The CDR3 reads CASSLKGTGASGNTIYF. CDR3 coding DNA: TGTGCCAGCAGCTTAAAAGGGACAGGGGCATCTGGAAACACCATATATTTT.

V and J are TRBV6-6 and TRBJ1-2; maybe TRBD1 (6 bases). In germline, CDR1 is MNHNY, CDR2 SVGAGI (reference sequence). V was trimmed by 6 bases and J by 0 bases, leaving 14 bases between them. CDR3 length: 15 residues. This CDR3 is CASSPTGTANYGYTF. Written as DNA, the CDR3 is TGTGCCAGCAGCCCTACAGGGACCGCTAACTATGGCTACACCTTC.

CDR3 sequence reads: CASSQAGFWGATIYF. The CDR3 DNA reads as TGTGCCAGCAGCCAAGCAGGGTTTTGGGGCGCTACCATATATTTT. The chain carries TRBV14 and TRBJ1-3; a possible D gene is TRBD1 (5 bases). Germline values: CDR1 SGHDN, CDR2 FVKESK. The germline V and J ends were trimmed by 1 base and 10 bases, with 17 bases remaining between them. There are 15 residues in the CDR3.

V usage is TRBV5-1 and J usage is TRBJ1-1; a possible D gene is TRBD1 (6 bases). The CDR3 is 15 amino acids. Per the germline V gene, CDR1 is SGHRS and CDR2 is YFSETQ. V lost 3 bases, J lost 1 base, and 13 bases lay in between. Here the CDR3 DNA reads TGCGCCAGCAGCTCCCGGACAGAATCGAACACTGAAGCTTTCTTT. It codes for CASSSRTESNTEAFF.

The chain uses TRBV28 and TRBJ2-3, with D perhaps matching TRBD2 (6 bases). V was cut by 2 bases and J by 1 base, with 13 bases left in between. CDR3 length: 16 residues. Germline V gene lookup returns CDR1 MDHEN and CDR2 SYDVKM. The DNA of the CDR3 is TGTGCCAGCAGTTTAAGGCAATCGGGAGGCACAGATACGCAGTATTTT. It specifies CASSLRQSGGTDTQYF.

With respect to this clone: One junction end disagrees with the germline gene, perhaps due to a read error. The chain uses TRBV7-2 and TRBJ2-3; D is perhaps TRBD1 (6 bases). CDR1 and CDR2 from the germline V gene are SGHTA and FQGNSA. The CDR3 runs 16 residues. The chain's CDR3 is CASTLAGQLSTDTQYF. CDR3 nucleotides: TGTGCCAGCACCTTAGCCGGACAGCTTAGCACAGATACGCAGTATTTT.

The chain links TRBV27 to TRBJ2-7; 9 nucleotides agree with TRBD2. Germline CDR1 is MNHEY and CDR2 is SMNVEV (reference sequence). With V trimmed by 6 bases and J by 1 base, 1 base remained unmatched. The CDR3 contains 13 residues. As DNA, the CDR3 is TGTGCCAGCAGGACTAGCGGATCCTACGAGCAGTACTTC. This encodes CASRTSGSYEQYF.

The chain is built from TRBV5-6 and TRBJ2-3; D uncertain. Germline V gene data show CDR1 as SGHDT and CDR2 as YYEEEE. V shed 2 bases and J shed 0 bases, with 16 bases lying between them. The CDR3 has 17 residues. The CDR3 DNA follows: TGTGCCAGCAGCTTCGAACTCCTACTGAAGAGCACAGATACGCAGTATTTT. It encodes CASSFELLLKSTDTQYF.

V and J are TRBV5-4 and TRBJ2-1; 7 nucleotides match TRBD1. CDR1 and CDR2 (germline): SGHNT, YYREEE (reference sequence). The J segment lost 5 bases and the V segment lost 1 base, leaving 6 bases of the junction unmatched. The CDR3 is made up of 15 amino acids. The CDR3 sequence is CASSLRGGANNEQFF. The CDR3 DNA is TGTGCCAGCAGCTTGAGAGGGGGCGCTAACAATGAGCAGTTCTTC.

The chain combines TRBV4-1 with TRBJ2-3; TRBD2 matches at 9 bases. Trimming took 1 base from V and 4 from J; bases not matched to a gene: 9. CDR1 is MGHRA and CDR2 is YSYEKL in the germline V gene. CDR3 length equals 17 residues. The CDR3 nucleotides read TGCGCCAGCAGCCAAGGAGAGGGGACTAGCTTTTCAGATACGCAGTATTTT. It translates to CASSQGEGTSFSDTQYF.

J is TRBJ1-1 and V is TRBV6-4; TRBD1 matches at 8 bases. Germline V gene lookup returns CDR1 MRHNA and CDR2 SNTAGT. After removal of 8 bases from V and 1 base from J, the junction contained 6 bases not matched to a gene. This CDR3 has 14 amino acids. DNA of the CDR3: TGTGCCAGCTCGGAACAGGGGGGGAACACTGAAGCTTTCTTT. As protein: CASSEQGGNTEAFF.

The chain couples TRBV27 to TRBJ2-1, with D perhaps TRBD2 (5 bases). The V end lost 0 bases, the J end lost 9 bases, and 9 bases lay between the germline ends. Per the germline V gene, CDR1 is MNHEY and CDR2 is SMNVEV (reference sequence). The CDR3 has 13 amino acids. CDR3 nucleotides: TGTGCCAGCAGTTTATCTCGGGATGGTGAGCAGTTCTTC. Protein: CASSLSRDGEQFF.

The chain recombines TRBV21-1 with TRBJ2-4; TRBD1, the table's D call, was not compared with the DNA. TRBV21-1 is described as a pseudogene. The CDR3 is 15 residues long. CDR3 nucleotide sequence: TGTGCCAGCAGCCGAGGCCAGGGTAGCAAAAACATTCAGTACTTC. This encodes CASSRGQGSKNIQYF.

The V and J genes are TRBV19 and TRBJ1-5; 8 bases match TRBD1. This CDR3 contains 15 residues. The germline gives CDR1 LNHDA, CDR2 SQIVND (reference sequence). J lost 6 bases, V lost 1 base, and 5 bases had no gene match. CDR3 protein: CASSIVKTGVQPQHF. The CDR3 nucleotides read TGTGCCAGTAGTATAGTTAAGACAGGGGTTCAGCCCCAGCATTTT.

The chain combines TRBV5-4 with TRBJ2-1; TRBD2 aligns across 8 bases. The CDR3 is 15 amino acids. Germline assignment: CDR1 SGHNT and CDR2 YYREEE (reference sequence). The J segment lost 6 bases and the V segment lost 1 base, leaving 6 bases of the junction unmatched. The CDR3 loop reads CASSLWSGLGNEQFF. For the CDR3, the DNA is TGTGCCAGCAGCTTGTGGTCGGGACTAGGCAATGAGCAGTTCTTC. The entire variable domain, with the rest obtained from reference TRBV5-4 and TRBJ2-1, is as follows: ETGVTQSPTHLIKTRGQQVTLRCSSQSGHNTVSWYQQALGQGPQFIFQYYREEENGRGNFPPRFSGLQFPNYSSELNVNALELDDSALYLCASSLWSGLGNEQFFGPGTRLTVL.

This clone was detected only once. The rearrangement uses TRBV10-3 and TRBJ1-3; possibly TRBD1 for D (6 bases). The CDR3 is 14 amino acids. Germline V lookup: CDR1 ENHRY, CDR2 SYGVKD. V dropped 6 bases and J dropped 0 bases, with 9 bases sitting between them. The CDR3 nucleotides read TGTGCCATCAGGGACAGCAGCTCTGGAAACACCATATATTTT. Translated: CAIRDSSSGNTIYF.

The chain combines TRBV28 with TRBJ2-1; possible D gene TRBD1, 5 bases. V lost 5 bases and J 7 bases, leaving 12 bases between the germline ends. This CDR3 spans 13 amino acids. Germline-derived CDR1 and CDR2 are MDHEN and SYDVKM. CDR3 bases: TGTGCCAGCAGTATTGCTTACAGGAATGAGCAGTTCTTC. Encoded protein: CASSIAYRNEQFF.

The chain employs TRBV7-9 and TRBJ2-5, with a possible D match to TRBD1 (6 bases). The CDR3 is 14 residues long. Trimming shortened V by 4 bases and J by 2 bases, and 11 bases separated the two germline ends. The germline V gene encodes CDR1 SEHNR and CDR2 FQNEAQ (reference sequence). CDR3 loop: CASSSGDTQETQYF. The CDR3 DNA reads TGTGCCAGCAGCTCAGGGGACACACAAGAGACCCAGTACTTC.

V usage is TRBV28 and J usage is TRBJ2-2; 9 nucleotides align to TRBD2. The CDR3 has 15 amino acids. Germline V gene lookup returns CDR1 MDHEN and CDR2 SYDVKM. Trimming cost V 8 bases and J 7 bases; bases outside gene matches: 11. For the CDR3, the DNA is TGTGCCAGCCGCTTTGGCGGGAGGGCCGGCGGGGAGCTGTTTTTT. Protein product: CASRFGGRAGGELFF.